Each of the 14 T cell receptor beta chains below was sequenced from the same sample in a study of cytomegalovirus exposure and HLA in healthy donors. The PCR ran on 60 Vbeta and 13 Jbeta primers. The repertoire was sequenced with immunoSEQ multiplex PCR; TCRdb's copy has only in-frame clones and lacks some. The table records fewer than 200,000 clones, 80% to 85% of them present only once. The sequenced material came from PBMCs. These receptors originate from a woman under 30 in good health and CMV-seronegative.

The chain couples TRBV6-6 to TRBJ2-2; 7 bases are shared with TRBD1. The V and J ends lost 6 bases and 4 bases, in that order; junction bases with no gene match: 5. CDR1 is MNHNY, CDR2 SVGAGI, per germline (reference sequence). This CDR3 region has 14 residues. The CDR3: CASRPQGTTGELFF. For the CDR3, the DNA is TGTGCCAGCAGACCACAGGGGACCACCGGGGAGCTGTTTTTT.

The V and J genes are TRBV4-1 and TRBJ2-1; D might be TRBD2 (5 bases). This CDR3 has 17 amino acids. Germline CDR1 MGHRA, CDR2 YSYEKL. V shed 0 bases and J shed 2 bases, with 14 bases lying between them. CDR3 residues: CASSQDLSSVPYNEQFF. The CDR3 nucleotides read TGCGCCAGCAGCCAAGATCTTAGTAGCGTACCCTACAATGAGCAGTTCTTC.

The rearrangement uses TRBV9 and TRBJ1-3; D is ambiguous. The CDR3 loop spans 15 amino acids. Germline-derived CDR1 and CDR2 are SGDLS and YYNGEE. Trimming left V 0 bases short and J 0 bases short, with 7 bases between. In nucleotides, the CDR3 is TGTGCCAGCAGCGTAGACGGTTACTCTGGAAACACCATATATTTT. Its protein is CASSVDGYSGNTIYF.

V gene TRBV7-9 combines with J gene TRBJ2-3, with 8 bases that match TRBD2. V dropped 6 bases and J dropped 8; count of bases not matched to a gene: 13. The CDR3 totals 15 residues. The germline V gene encodes CDR1 SEHNR and CDR2 FQNEAQ (reference sequence). CDR3 in DNA: TGTGCCAGCAGTCTGGTGACCGGGACTAGTCTTACGCAGTATTTT. Translation: CASSLVTGTSLTQYF.

This clone was picked up a small number of times. This sequence joins TRBV6-6 and TRBJ2-7, with TRBD1 matching 7 bases. There are 15 residues in the CDR3. V shed 2 bases, J shed 5 bases, and the junction held 9 bases outside the gene matches. From germline, CDR1 is MNHNY and CDR2 SVGAGI (reference sequence). CDR3 sequence reads: CASSYPGTDYDEQYF. For the CDR3, the DNA is TGTGCCAGCAGTTACCCCGGGACAGATTATGACGAGCAGTACTTC.

The gene calls are TRBV4-1 and TRBJ2-1; a weak D match, TRBD2 (6 bases). Trimming pared 0 bases from V and 5 bases from J, leaving 11 bases between. There are 15 residues in the CDR3. Germline CDR1 MGHRA, CDR2 YSYEKL. CDR3 in amino acids: CASSQETSFHNEQFF. The CDR3 DNA follows: TGCGCCAGCAGCCAAGAGACTAGTTTCCACAATGAGCAGTTCTTC.

In regard to this clone: The junction does not match germline at one end; this may be a read error. The chain employs TRBV7-9 and TRBJ2-3, with D perhaps matching TRBD2 (6 bases). Germline CDR1 SEHNR, CDR2 FQNEAQ (reference sequence). The CDR3 covers 17 residues. The CDR3 bases are TGTTCCAGCAGCTTCTCCGCCGCGGGGAGCGGGACAGATACGCAGTATTTT. Residues: CSSSFSAAGSGTDTQYF. Full variable domain (outside the CDR3, taken from reference TRBV7-9 and TRBJ2-3): DTGVSQNPRHKITKRGQNVTFRCDPISEHNRLYWYRQTLGQGPEFLTYFQNEAQLEKSRLLSDRFSAERPKGSFSTLEIQRTEQGDSAMYLCSSSFSAAGSGTDTQYFGPGTRLTVL.

The V and J genes are TRBV28 and TRBJ2-7, with 10 positions matching TRBD2. After removal of 0 bases from V and 0 bases from J, the junction contained 8 bases not matched to a gene. The CDR3 consists of 18 residues. Germline V CDR1 and CDR2: MDHEN, SYDVKM. CDR3 residues: CASSLWGGASGSSYEQYF. The CDR3 nucleotides are TGTGCCAGCAGTTTATGGGGGGGGGCTAGCGGGAGCTCCTACGAGCAGTACTTC.

This sequence joins TRBV7-9 and TRBJ2-3, with D unclear. From germline, CDR1 is SEHNR and CDR2 FQNEAQ (reference sequence). The CDR3 covers 14 residues. With 2 bases removed from V and 0 bases from J, the gap between germline ends came to 6 bases. DNA of the CDR3: TGTGCCAGCAGCTTACTCCCTAGCACAGATACGCAGTATTTT. Translation: CASSLLPSTDTQYF.

The chain recombines TRBV10-3 with TRBJ1-1; the match to TRBD1 covers 9 bases. Germline-derived CDR1 and CDR2 are ENHRY and SYGVKD. Trimming removed 5 bases from V and 0 bases from J; junction bases left unmatched: 10. This CDR3 is 17 amino acids long. As DNA, the CDR3 is TGTGCCATCAGTAAATCCCGGGACAGGGTAATGAACACTGAAGCTTTCTTT. This encodes CAISKSRDRVMNTEAFF.

J is TRBJ1-2 and V is TRBV30; D remains unclear. The CDR3 covers 15 residues. Germline V gives CDR1 GTSNPN, CDR2 SVGIG (reference sequence). V dropped 0 bases and J dropped 4 bases, with 15 bases sitting between them. The CDR3 coding sequence is TGTGCCTGGAGTGTTGGCCCCGGGGTGGTCTATGGCTACACCTTC. It translates to CAWSVGPGVVYGYTF.

This clone came up a few times. The chain combines TRBV18 with TRBJ2-7, with TRBD2 matching over 12 bases. V dropped 2 bases and J dropped 5; count of bases not matched to a gene: 4. The germline gives CDR1 KGHSH, CDR2 LQKENI. The CDR3 length is 15 residues. The CDR3 bases are TGTGCCAGCTCACCAACGACTAGCGGGAGCGACGAGCAGTACTTC. It translates to CASSPTTSGSDEQYF. The whole variable domain, filled in from reference TRBV18 and TRBJ2-7, reads NAGVMQNPRHLVRRRGQEARLRCSPMKGHSHVYWYRQLPEEGLKFMVYLQKENIIDESGMPKERFSAEFPKEGPSILRIQQVVRGDSAAYFCASSPTTSGSDEQYFGPGTRLTVT.

This rearrangement joins TRBV30 to TRBJ1-5; no firm D call. Deletions cut 2 bases from V and 7 bases from J, with 9 bases between. There are 12 residues in the CDR3. Germline V gene sequence: CDR1 GTSNPN, CDR2 SVGIG (reference sequence). CDR3 bases: TGTGCCTGGAGTCTCGGAGGGCAGCCCCAGCATTTT. Protein: CAWSLGGQPQHF.

Written as DNA, the CDR3 is TGTGCCAGCAGCCGGAACAGGGGGAGCACAGATACGCAGTATTTT. Encoded protein: CASSRNRGSTDTQYF. The chain is built from TRBV5-6 and TRBJ2-3; 8 bases line up with TRBD1. V shed 4 bases, J shed 0 bases, and the junction held 4 bases outside the gene matches. Germline V gene data show CDR1 as SGHDT and CDR2 as YYEEEE. The length of the CDR3 is 15 residues. Variable domain in full (rest from reference TRBV5-6 and TRBJ2-3): DAGVTQSPTHLIKTRGQQVTLRCSPKSGHDTVSWYQQALGQGPQFIFQYYEEEERQRGNFPDRFSGHQFPNYSSELNVNALLLGDSALYLCASSRNRGSTDTQYFGPGTRLTVL.